This T cell receptor beta chain emerged from a study of shared clonotypes between healthy human individuals. For the study at large: Plates per donor: three CD4 naive, three CD4 memory, two CD8 naive, one CD8 memory.

At the deep level, the assay was run. This table comes from immunoSEQ multiplex PCR, and its TCRdb copy is limited to in-frame clones, with some not included. This table has over 2,000,000 clones, 85% to 95% appearing once. V was trimmed by 1 base and J by 1 base, leaving 11 bases between them. CDR1 is MNHNS, CDR2 SASEGT, per germline. CDR3 length equals 16 residues. Terminally differentiated effector memory CD45RA+ cells were excluded by CCR7 positive selection of CD45RO-negative cells. Donors, healthy HIV-negative adults, lacked recent acute infections or vaccinations. This receptor was identified in a young man in good health. Some clones in this sample may be carry-over from other donors' samples. Sequenced material: naive CD8+ T cells from PBMCs. The V and J genes are TRBV6-1 and TRBJ1-5; TRBD1 might be the D (6 bases). The CDR3 DNA follows: TGTGCCAGCAGTGAAGGGAGGGGGGCGAGCAATCAGCCCCAGCATTTT. Encoded protein: CASSEGRGASNQPQHF.